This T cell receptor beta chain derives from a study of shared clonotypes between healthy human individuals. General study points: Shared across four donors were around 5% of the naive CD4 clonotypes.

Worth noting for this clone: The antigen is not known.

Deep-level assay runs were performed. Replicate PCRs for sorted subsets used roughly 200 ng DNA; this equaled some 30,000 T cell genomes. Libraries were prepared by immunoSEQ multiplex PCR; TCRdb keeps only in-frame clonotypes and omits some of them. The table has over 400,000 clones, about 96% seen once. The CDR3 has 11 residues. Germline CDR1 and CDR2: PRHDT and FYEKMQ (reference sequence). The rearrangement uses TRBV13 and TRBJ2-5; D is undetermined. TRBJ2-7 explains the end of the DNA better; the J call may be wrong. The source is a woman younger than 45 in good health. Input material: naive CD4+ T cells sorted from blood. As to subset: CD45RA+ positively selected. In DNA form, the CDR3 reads TGTGCCAGCAGCTTTTCCTACGAGCAGTACTTC. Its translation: CASSFSYEQYF.